This is a list of T cell receptor beta chains from one sample in a study of glioma-infiltrating T cells. One entry per CDR3 protein results from TCRdb running MiXCR on the multiplex PCR reads. The sample lists 100,000 to 150,000 distinct CDR3 sequences, under 25% occurring once. Material for sequencing was glioma tissue, nonneoplastic brain tissue, or PBMCs (not recorded which). The receptors were sampled from a human donor with low-grade glioma or glioblastoma, undergoing nonglioma brain surgery, or in good health (not recorded which). Both conserved end residues are part of each CDR3. Each record gives: V gene, J gene, D gene, clone size, CDR3 DNA, CDR3 protein. A D gene is named only where the DNA matches it firmly. For some rows the clone size is stated as once, few or many, or as a class when expanded; others skip it.

V: TRBV27
J: TRBJ1-1
D: NA
size: many
DNA: TGTGCCAGCAATAATGCGGGGTCTGAAGCTTTCTTT
CDR3: CASNNAGSEAFF

V: TRBV4-1
J: TRBJ1-3
D: NA
size: many
DNA: TGTGCCAGCAGTTTGGGCCGCTCTGGAAACACCATATATTTT
CDR3: CASSLGRSGNTIYF

V: TRBV7-3
J: TRBJ1-1
D: NA
size: few
DNA: TGTGCCAGCAGCTTAGCAGCGATGAACACTGAAGCTTTCTTT
CDR3: CASSLAAMNTEAFF

V: TRBV28
J: TRBJ2-5
D: NA
size: few
DNA: TGTGCCAGCAACTCCCAACCCCAAGAGACCCAGTACTTC
CDR3: CASNSQPQETQYF

V: TRBV5-8
J: TRBJ1-5
D: TRBD1
size: NA
DNA: TGTGCCAGCAGCTTCGGGACAGGAAGGAATCAGCCCCAGCATTTT
CDR3: CASSFGTGRNQPQHF

V: TRBV20-1
J: TRBJ2-5
D: NA
size: many
DNA: TGCAGTGGAGGGGTAGCGGAAGAGACCCAGTACTTC
CDR3: CSGGVAEETQYF

V: TRBV15
J: TRBJ1-5
D: NA
size: many
DNA: TGTGCCACCAGCAGAGATCCGAACAGCAATCAGCCCCAGCATTTT
CDR3: CATSRDPNSNQPQHF

V: TRBV6-1
J: TRBJ2-3
D: NA
size: few
DNA: TGTGCCAGCAGTTCCCGGGGCTCTAGCACAGATACGCAGTATTTT
CDR3: CASSSRGSSTDTQYF

V: TRBV24-1
J: TRBJ2-3
D: NA
size: few
DNA: TGTGCCACCAGTGGGGGGGCGTTTATGACATGGACAGATACGCAGTATTTT
CDR3: CATSGGAFMTWTDTQYF

V: TRBV10-3
J: TRBJ2-3
D: TRBD2
size: NA
DNA: TGTGCCACCAGCACTAGCGGGGGGCCACACACAGATACGCAGTATTTT
CDR3: CATSTSGGPHTDTQYF

V: TRBV19
J: TRBJ2-3
D: NA
size: NA
DNA: TGTGCCAGTAGTATCGGGGTCACAGATACGCAGTATTTT
CDR3: CASSIGVTDTQYF

V: TRBV6-1
J: TRBJ2-3
D: NA
size: many
DNA: TGTGCCAGCAGTGAAGGCAGGGGAGGTACGCAGTATTTT
CDR3: CASSEGRGGTQYF

V: TRBV27
J: TRBJ1-6
D: TRBD1
size: many
DNA: TGTGCCAGCAGTATTGAACGACAGGGAAGTCTCTCACCCCTCCACTTT
CDR3: CASSIERQGSLSPLHF

V: TRBV19
J: TRBJ1-5
D: NA
size: few
DNA: TGTGCCAGTAGTGGCCCGATAAGCAATCAGCCCCAGCATTTT
CDR3: CASSGPISNQPQHF

V: TRBV4-2
J: TRBJ2-3
D: TRBD2
size: many
DNA: TGTGCCAGCAGCCTCCAAGCGGGGGGTGGAGATACGCAGTATTTT
CDR3: CASSLQAGGGDTQYF

V: TRBV7-3
J: TRBJ2-5
D: TRBD1
size: many
DNA: TGTGCCAGCAGTCCGGGGACAGGGATCGATGAGACCCAGTACTTC
CDR3: CASSPGTGIDETQYF

V: TRBV2
J: TRBJ2-1
D: TRBD1
size: NA
DNA: TGTGCCAGCAGGACAGGGGGCGGACGCAATGAGCGGTTCTTC
CDR3: CASRTGGGRNERFF

V: TRBV20-1
J: TRBJ1-6
D: NA
size: many
DNA: TGCAGTGCTAGAGGCGAACAAAATTCACCCCTCCACTTT
CDR3: CSARGEQNSPLHF

V: TRBV29-1
J: TRBJ2-5
D: TRBD1
size: few
DNA: TGCAGCGCCCTATCGCTACCCGGGACAGGTGGGCACCCAGAGACCCAGTACTTC
CDR3: CSALSLPGTGGHPETQYF

V: TRBV20-1
J: TRBJ2-1
D: NA
size: NA
DNA: TGCAGCGTTGAGGGGGGGGCCTCTTACAATGAGCAGTTCTTC
CDR3: CSVEGGASYNEQFF

V: TRBV20-1
J: TRBJ2-3
D: NA
size: few
DNA: TGCAGTGCTAGGGACCGGATGCGCACAGATACGCAGTATTTT
CDR3: CSARDRMRTDTQYF

V: TRBV4-1
J: TRBJ2-2
D: NA
size: NA
DNA: TGCGCCAGCAGGCCCCCCGGGCAACACACCGGGGAGCTGTTTTTT
CDR3: CASRPPGQHTGELFF

V: TRBV11-1
J: TRBJ2-1
D: TRBD2
size: many
DNA: TGTGCCAGCAGCTTAAGAGCTAGCGGGGGCTCCTACAATGAGCAGTTCTTC
CDR3: CASSLRASGGSYNEQFF

V: TRBV7-3
J: TRBJ2-3
D: NA
size: NA
DNA: TGTGCCAGCAGCCCTTCAAGGGAGACAGATACGCAGTATTTT
CDR3: CASSPSRETDTQYF

V: TRBV7-9
J: TRBJ2-3
D: NA
size: NA
DNA: TGTGCCAGCAGCTTTAGCGTGCGGTCTAGCACAGATACGCAGTATTTT
CDR3: CASSFSVRSSTDTQYF

V: TRBV7-9
J: TRBJ1-1
D: NA
size: few
DNA: TGTGCCAGCAGCTTAGCTCTTGGCATGAACACTGAAGCTTTCTTT
CDR3: CASSLALGMNTEAFF

V: TRBV10-3
J: TRBJ2-5
D: NA
size: few
DNA: TGTGCCATCAGTGAGTCCTGGGAACAAGAGACCCAGTACTTC
CDR3: CAISESWEQETQYF

V: TRBV10-3
J: TRBJ1-1
D: TRBD1
size: NA
DNA: TGTGCCATCAGAGAGACAGGGATGGTGAACACTGAAGCTTTCTTT
CDR3: CAIRETGMVNTEAFF

V: TRBV3-1
J: TRBJ1-1
D: TRBD1
size: few
DNA: TGTGCCAGCAGCCAACAGGGGGCGAACACTGAAGCTTTCTTT
CDR3: CASSQQGANTEAFF

V: TRBV6-6
J: TRBJ2-5
D: NA
size: many
DNA: TGTGCCAGCAGTTACTCGACTTACGAGACCCAGTACTTC
CDR3: CASSYSTYETQYF

V: TRBV6-2/TRBV6-3
J: TRBJ1-1
D: NA
size: NA
DNA: TGTGCCAGCAGATCACAAGAGGGACCGAACACTGAAGCTTTCTTT
CDR3: CASRSQEGPNTEAFF

V: TRBV20-1
J: TRBJ2-1
D: NA
size: many
DNA: TGCAGTGCCGGAGCCCGGGATGAGCAGTTCTTC
CDR3: CSAGARDEQFF

V: TRBV20-1
J: TRBJ2-5
D: NA
size: many
DNA: TGCAGTGCTAGAGCTGGGGGAGGACGGGAGACCCAGTACTTC
CDR3: CSARAGGGRETQYF

V: TRBV24-1
J: TRBJ1-2
D: NA
size: many
DNA: TGTGCCACCAGTCGGGGGTATGGCTATGGCTACACCTTC
CDR3: CATSRGYGYGYTF

V: TRBV7-9
J: TRBJ1-2
D: NA
size: many
DNA: TGTGCCAGCAGCAAGCCGTACAGGGTAGGGGATGGCTACACCTTC
CDR3: CASSKPYRVGDGYTF

V: TRBV7-9
J: TRBJ1-2
D: NA
size: NA
DNA: TGTGCCAGCAGCTCTACCGGGGAAAACACCTTC
CDR3: CASSSTGENTF

V: TRBV20-1
J: TRBJ1-3
D: NA
size: NA
DNA: TGCAGTGCTAGACGGGGGTCAGGAGACACCATATATTTT
CDR3: CSARRGSGDTIYF

V: TRBV6-1
J: TRBJ1-2
D: NA
size: many
DNA: TGTGCCAGCAGCCTGGGATTAGCCCGGAATGGCTACACCTTC
CDR3: CASSLGLARNGYTF

V: TRBV7-2
J: TRBJ2-1
D: TRBD2
size: many
DNA: TGTGCCAGCAGTCACAGCGGGGGGGGAAATGAGCAGTTCTTC
CDR3: CASSHSGGGNEQFF

V: TRBV27
J: TRBJ1-1
D: NA
size: many
DNA: TGTGCCAGCAGTTCTCAGGGCACTGAAGCTTTCTTT
CDR3: CASSSQGTEAFF

V: TRBV3-1
J: TRBJ2-3
D: NA
size: NA
DNA: TGTGCCAGCAGCCAAGACCACATGGTGCAGTATTTT
CDR3: CASSQDHMVQYF

V: TRBV20-1
J: TRBJ1-6
D: NA
size: many
DNA: TGCAGTGCTAGAGATAGAGTCACCAATTCACCCCTCCACTTT
CDR3: CSARDRVTNSPLHF

V: TRBV15
J: TRBJ2-3
D: NA
size: many
DNA: TGTGCCACCAGCAGAGCCCGAGGGGAAGGCACAGATACGCAGTATTTT
CDR3: CATSRARGEGTDTQYF

V: TRBV28
J: TRBJ2-5
D: TRBD2
size: many
DNA: TGTGCCAGCAGTTTATGGGGTAGCGGGGCAAAAGAGACCCAGTACTTC
CDR3: CASSLWGSGAKETQYF

V: TRBV27
J: TRBJ2-5
D: NA
size: many
DNA: TGTGCCAGCAGTTTATGGGCAGGGCAGGGCCAAGAGACCCAGTACTTC
CDR3: CASSLWAGQGQETQYF